This T cell receptor beta chain was found in a study of blood T cell repertoires in COVID-19. Study-level information: Samples of COVID-19 (acute and convalescent) were obtained from the United States, Italy and Spain. Sources were T cells, B-cell-depleted T cells, or PBMCs; the material itself was cDNA or gDNA.

This clone was detected only once. The CDR3 runs 17 residues. Germline lookup yields CDR1 SGHTA and CDR2 FQGTGA. The V and J ends lost 5 bases and 2 bases, in that order; junction bases with no gene match: 12. In the original workflow: Nucleated cell number was recorded as an estimate derived from reference gene primer amplification. Sequenced by immunoSEQ multiplex PCR; TCRdb stores in-frame clones only, minus some. For V, J and clone size, that table is used; D and trimming come from the DNA. Of roughly 140,000 clones in the sample, around nine tenths are singletons; the top ten hold approximately 4.2%.

The chain recombines TRBV7-3 with TRBJ2-1; 7 nucleotides align to TRBD1. Sequencing was done on a sample of peripheral blood. This sequence originates from a woman between 35 and 50 years old with acute or convalescent COVID-19. This chain's CDR3 is CASSPHPRQGPYNEQFF. CDR3 nucleotide sequence: TGTGCCAGCAGCCCCCACCCGAGACAGGGCCCCTACAATGAGCAGTTCTTC.